This T cell receptor beta chain came from a study of T cells in Graves' hyperthyroidism and ophthalmopathy. Findings of the study overall: Stable hyperthyroidism and ophthalmopathy were separated using 13 V-J signatures.

Amplification yielded TCR beta CDR3 regions, with RNA transcripts as the source. Researchers ran a first-round RT-PCR on the TCR CDR3 using the HTBI primer set. MiXCR was run by TCRdb on the multiplex PCR reads, yielding one entry per CDR3 protein. The sample consists of around 440,000 distinct CDR3 sequences, 15% to 18% of them appearing once. Disease duration under 2 months; hyperthyroidism patients were aged 18 to 65. The CDR3 sequence is 17 residues long. The V gene's germline CDR1 is SEHNR and CDR2 FQNEAQ (reference sequence). Trimming removed 7 bases at V and 0 bases at J, with 20 bases between. This clonotype appeared many times. Its antigen remains unidentified.

The sequenced sample consisted of blood. The receptor was isolated from a woman aged 18-35 years with Graves' hyperthyroidism. The chain links TRBV7-9 to TRBJ2-3, with a tentative D call TRBD1 (5 bases). CDR3 in DNA: TGTGCCAGCAACCGAAGACCCGACAGCCCTAGCACAGATACGCAGTATTTT. Its translation is CASNRRPDSPSTDTQYF.